This T cell receptor (beta chain) was documented in a study of T-cell reconstitution after alpha-beta-depleted transplantation in children. Trimming stripped 3 bases from V and 2 bases from J, with 3 bases between. Germline CDR1 is LNHNV and CDR2 is YYDKDF (reference sequence). CDR3 length equals 12 residues. The TCRbeta library incorporated unique molecular identifiers. TCRdb fed the PCR reads into MiXCR, producing one record per CDR3 protein. The sample yields about 72,000 distinct CDR3 sequences, approximately 7.3% seen once. This clonotype was counted many times. Sequencing used PBMCs from the stem cell graft donor, obtained from the stem cell graft. This receptor was identified in a human donor who donated a stem cell graft to a child with acute lymphoblastic leukemia. The chain joins TRBV15 to TRBJ2-3; D gene unclear. CDR3 DNA: TGTGCCACCAGCAGCTTCACAGATACGCAGTATTTT. Translating it yields CATSSFTDTQYF. The whole variable domain, remainder taken from reference TRBV15 and TRBJ2-3, is DAMVIQNPRYQVTQFGKPVTLSCSQTLNHNVMYWYQQKSSQAPKLLFHYYDKDFNNEADTPDNFQSRRPNTSFCFLDIRSPGLGDTAMYLCATSSFTDTQYFGPGTRLTVL.